This T cell receptor (beta chain) was identified during a study of blood T cells in healthy people across ages. This clonotype was counted once. Its target is unknown. Germline loops: CDR1 SGHRS, CDR2 YFSETQ. There are 15 residues in the CDR3. V lost 0 bases, J lost 2 bases, and 11 bases lay in between. The donors, all healthy, were Caucasians living in Russia, aged roughly 6 to 100. Whole-study results and caveats: Naive CD4+ cell counts and diversity both ran higher in long-lived than in aged donors. The diversity estimates, figures obtained from one million T cells, were considered underestimates. It was not possible, with unsorted PBMCs, to conclusively compare naive and antigen-experienced cells.

Using a J-beta primer mix together with a sample-barcoded 5' primer, a second PCR was run for about 6 to 11 cycles. TCRdb re-called the 5' RACE reads with MiXCR, one entry per CDR3 protein. The sample includes roughly 680,000 distinct CDR3 sequences, about 52% of them seen just once. This TCR derives from a woman aged 55-70 years in good health. The source material was blood. The chain has TRBV5-1 and TRBJ1-2, with D perhaps matching TRBD1 (6 bases). The DNA of the CDR3 is TGCGCCAGCAGCTTGGAGGGGGAGGAAAACTATGGCTACACCTTC. This sequence encodes CASSLEGEENYGYTF.